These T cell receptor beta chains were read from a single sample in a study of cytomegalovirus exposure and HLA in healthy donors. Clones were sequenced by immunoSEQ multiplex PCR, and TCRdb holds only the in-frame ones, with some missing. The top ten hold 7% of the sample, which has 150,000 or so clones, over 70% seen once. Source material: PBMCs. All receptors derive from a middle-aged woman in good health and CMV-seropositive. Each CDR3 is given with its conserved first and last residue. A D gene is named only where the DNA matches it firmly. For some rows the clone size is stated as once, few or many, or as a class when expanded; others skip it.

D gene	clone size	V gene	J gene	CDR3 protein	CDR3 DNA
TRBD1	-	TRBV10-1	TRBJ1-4	CASGRTGREICLDEKLFF	TGCGCCAGCGGCCGGACAGGGCGGGAAATATGCTTAGACGAAAAACTGTTTTTT
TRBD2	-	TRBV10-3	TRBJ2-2	CAISESMFNKRLAGNTGELFF	TGTGCCATCAGTGAGTCGATGTTTAACAAGAGACTAGCGGGGAACACCGGGGAGCTGTTTTTT
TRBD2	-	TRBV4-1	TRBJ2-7	CASSQGAGGRIYEQYF	TGTGCCAGCAGCCAAGGGGCGGGGGGTCGTATCTACGAGCAGTACTTC
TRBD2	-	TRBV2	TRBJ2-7	CAPGLAGSYEQYF	TGTGCTCCCGGTTTAGCGGGATCCTACGAGCAGTACTTC
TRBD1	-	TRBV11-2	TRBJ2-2	CASSFPGQGATGELFF	TGTGCCAGCAGCTTCCCGGGACAGGGGGCCACCGGGGAGCTGTTTTTT
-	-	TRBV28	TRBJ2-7	CASSVGIYEQYF	TGTGCCAGCAGTGTCGGGATCTACGAGCAGTACTTC
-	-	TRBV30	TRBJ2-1	CAWSVSGNEQFF	TGTGCCTGGAGTGTTTCGGGCAATGAGCAGTTCTTC
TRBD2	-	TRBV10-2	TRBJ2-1	CASSESKLAGVGNEQFF	TGCGCCAGCAGTGAGTCGAAACTAGCGGGGGTGGGCAATGAGCAGTTCTTC
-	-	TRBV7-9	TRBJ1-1	CASSSWGIVAFF	TGTGCCAGCAGCTCCTGGGGCATAGTGGCTTTCTTT
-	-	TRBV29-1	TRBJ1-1	CSVAGVMNTEAFF	TGCAGCGTTGCCGGTGTCATGAACACTGAAGCTTTCTTT
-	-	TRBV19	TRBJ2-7	CASSSAAGAPYEQYF	TGTGCCAGTAGTAGCGCGGCGGGGGCCCCCTACGAGCAGTACTTC
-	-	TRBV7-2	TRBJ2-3	CASSPWEPGTDTQYF	TGTGCCAGCAGCCCCTGGGAGCCGGGGACAGATACGCAGTATTTT
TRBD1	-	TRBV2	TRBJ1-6	CASRKDRGGNSPLHF	TGTGCCAGCAGGAAAGACAGGGGAGGAAATTCACCCCTCCACTTT
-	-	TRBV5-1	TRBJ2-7	CASSPFAGKEGEQYF	TGCGCCAGCAGCCCCTTTGCCGGGAAAGAGGGCGAGCAGTACTTC
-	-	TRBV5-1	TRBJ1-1	CASSLSPGSSTEAFF	TGCGCCAGCAGCTTGTCTCCGGGATCTAGCACTGAAGCTTTCTTT
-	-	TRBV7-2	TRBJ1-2	CASSLAPGGSANYGYTF	TGTGCCAGCAGCTTAGCGCCTGGGGGCTCAGCTAACTATGGCTACACCTTC
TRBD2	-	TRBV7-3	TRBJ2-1	CASSQLGGLAGDKDNEQFF	TGTGCCAGCAGCCAACTTGGGGGCCTAGCGGGGGATAAGGACAATGAGCAGTTCTTC
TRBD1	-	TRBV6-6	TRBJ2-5	CASKTGSQETQYF	TGTGCCAGCAAGACAGGGTCGCAAGAGACCCAGTACTTC
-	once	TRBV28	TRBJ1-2	CAIEQGGLTNYGYTF	TGTGCCATAGAACAGGGCGGGCTAACTAACTATGGCTACACCTTC
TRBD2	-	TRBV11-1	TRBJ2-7	CASSPRLAGAISYEQYF	TGTGCCAGCAGCCCACGACTAGCGGGGGCGATCTCCTACGAGCAGTACTTC
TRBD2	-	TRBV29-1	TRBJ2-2	CSVSGGSAGELFF	TGCAGCGTGAGCGGGGGGAGTGCCGGGGAGCTGTTTTTT
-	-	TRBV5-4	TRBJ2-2	CASSPATGAVAGELFF	TGTGCCAGCAGCCCGGCGACTGGGGCGGTCGCCGGGGAGCTGTTTTTT
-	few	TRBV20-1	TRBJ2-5	CSASPLETQYF	TGCAGTGCTAGTCCTCTGGAGACCCAGTACTTC
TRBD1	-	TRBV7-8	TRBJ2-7	CASSLADRQGYEQYF	TGTGCCAGCAGCTTAGCGGACCGACAGGGTTACGAGCAGTACTTC
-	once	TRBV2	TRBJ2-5	CASSGEQGKKETQYF	TGTGCCAGCAGTGGTGAACAGGGAAAGAAAGAGACCCAGTACTTC
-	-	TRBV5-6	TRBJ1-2	CASRYGTHYGYTF	TGTGCCAGCAGGTACGGGACACACTATGGCTACACCTTC
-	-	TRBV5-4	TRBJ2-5	CASSSGSVFETQYF	TGTGCCAGCAGCTCAGGGTCCGTTTTTGAGACCCAGTACTTC
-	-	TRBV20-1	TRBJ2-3	CSAREGVTQYF	TGCAGTGCTAGAGAAGGAGTTACGCAGTATTTT
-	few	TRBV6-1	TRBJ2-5	CASSNDRSKTQYF	TGTGCCAGCAGTAACGACAGGTCAAAGACCCAGTACTTC
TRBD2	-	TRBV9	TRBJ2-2	CASSVLGLAGGTGELFF	TGTGCCAGCAGCGTACTGGGACTAGCGGGGGGCACCGGGGAGCTGTTTTTT
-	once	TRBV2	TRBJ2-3	CASRDFSSTDTQYF	TGTGCCAGCAGGGACTTCTCAAGCACAGATACGCAGTATTTT
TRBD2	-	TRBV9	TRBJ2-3	CASSEEAGGTYTDTQYF	TGTGCCAGCAGCGAGGAGGCGGGGGGGACCTACACAGATACGCAGTATTTT
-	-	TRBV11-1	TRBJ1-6	CASSTVDNSPLHF	TGTGCCAGTTCGACAGTGGATAATTCACCCCTCCACTTT
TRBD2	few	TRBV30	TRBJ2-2	CAWSVAGGHTGELFF	TGTGCCTGGAGCGTAGCGGGGGGGCACACCGGGGAGCTGTTTTTT
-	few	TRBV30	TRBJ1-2	CAWSVRTDIPRYYGYTF	TGTGCCTGGAGTGTAAGGACAGATATACCCCGATACTATGGCTACACCTTC
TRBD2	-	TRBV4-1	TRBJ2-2	CASSQVGGDPGELFF	TGCGCCAGCAGCCAAGTCGGGGGGGACCCCGGGGAGCTGTTTTTT
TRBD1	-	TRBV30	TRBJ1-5	CACGQDGQPQHF	TGTGCCTGCGGACAGGACGGACAGCCCCAGCATTTT